This TCR beta chain was recovered during a study of response to subunit inactivated influenza vaccine. From germline, CDR1 is DFQATT and CDR2 SNEGSKA (reference sequence). CDR3 length: 14 amino acids. Trimming left V 0 bases short and J 4 bases short, with 9 bases between. Using its own MiXCR run on the RT-PCR reads, TCRdb lists one record per CDR3 protein. The profile shows hundreds of thousands of distinct CDR3 sequences, 21% of them singletons. The source material was PBMCs from blood, sampled less than 22 months after vaccination. The rearrangement joins TRBV20-1 to TRBJ1-4; D not certain. This TCR was recovered from a man between 50 and 70 years old who received an inactivated influenza vaccine. This chain's CDR3 is CSARDLRLNEKLFF. The CDR3 nucleotides are TGCAGTGCTAGAGATCTGCGGCTTAATGAAAAACTGTTTTTT.